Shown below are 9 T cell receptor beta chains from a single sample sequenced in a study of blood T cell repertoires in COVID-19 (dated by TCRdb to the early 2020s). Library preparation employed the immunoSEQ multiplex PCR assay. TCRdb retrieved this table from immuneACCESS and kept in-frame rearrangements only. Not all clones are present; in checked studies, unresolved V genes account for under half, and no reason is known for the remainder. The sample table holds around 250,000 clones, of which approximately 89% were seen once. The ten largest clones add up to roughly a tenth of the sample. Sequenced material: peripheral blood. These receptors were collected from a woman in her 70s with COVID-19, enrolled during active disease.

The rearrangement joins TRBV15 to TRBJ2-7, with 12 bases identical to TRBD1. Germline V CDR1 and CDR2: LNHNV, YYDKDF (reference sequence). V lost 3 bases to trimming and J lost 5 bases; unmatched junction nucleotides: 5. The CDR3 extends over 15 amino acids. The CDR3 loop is CATSRARDRGHEQYF. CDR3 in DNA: TGTGCCACCAGCAGGGCCCGGGACAGGGGGCACGAGCAGTACTTC.

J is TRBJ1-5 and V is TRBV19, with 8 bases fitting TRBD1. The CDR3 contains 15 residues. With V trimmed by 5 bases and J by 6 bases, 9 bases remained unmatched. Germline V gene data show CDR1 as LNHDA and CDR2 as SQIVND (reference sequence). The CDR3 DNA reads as TGTGCCAGTAGTGCATCGACAGGGGCGGCTCAGCCCCAGCATTTT. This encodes CASSASTGAAQPQHF.

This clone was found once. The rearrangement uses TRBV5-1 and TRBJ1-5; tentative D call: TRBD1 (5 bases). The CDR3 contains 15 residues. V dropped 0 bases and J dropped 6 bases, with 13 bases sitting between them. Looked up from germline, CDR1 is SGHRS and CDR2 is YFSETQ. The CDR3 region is CASSLDTGGGQPQHF. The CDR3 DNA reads TGCGCCAGCAGCTTGGACACTGGGGGAGGTCAGCCCCAGCATTTT.

The CDR3 sequence: CSASSLADYNEQFF. DNA for the CDR3: TGCAGTGCTAGTAGTCTAGCTGACTACAATGAGCAGTTCTTC. The chain couples TRBV20-1 to TRBJ2-1; D perhaps matches TRBD2 (5 bases). The CDR3 has 14 residues. The V end was cut by 3 bases, the J end by 3 bases, with 12 bases between. In germline, CDR1 is DFQATT, CDR2 SNEGSKA (reference sequence).

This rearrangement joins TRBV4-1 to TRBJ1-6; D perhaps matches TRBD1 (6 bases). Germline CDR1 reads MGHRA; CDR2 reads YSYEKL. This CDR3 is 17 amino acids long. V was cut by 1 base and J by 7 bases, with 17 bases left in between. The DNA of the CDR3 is TGCGCCAGCAGCCAAGGTCGGGGGGCCCAGCTAAATTCACCCCTCCACTTT. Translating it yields CASSQGRGAQLNSPLHF.

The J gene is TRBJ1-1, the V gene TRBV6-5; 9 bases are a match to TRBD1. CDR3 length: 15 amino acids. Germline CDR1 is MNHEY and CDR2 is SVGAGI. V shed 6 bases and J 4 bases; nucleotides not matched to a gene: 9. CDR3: CASRQTGGAGTEAFF. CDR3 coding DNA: TGTGCCAGCAGACAAACAGGGGGCGCGGGCACTGAAGCTTTCTTT.

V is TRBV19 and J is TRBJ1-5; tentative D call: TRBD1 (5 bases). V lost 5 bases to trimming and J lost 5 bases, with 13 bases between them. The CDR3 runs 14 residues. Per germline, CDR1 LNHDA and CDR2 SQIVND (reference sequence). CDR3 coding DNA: TGTGCCAGTAGTCCAGGGAGGTCGGATCAGCCCCAGCATTTT. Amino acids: CASSPGRSDQPQHF.

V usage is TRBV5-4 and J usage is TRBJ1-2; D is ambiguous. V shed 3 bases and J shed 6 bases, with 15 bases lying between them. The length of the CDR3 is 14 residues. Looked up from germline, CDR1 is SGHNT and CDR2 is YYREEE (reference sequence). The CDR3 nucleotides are TGTGCCAGCAGCTCCGGGAGCTCATTGGATGGCTACACCTTC. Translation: CASSSGSSLDGYTF.

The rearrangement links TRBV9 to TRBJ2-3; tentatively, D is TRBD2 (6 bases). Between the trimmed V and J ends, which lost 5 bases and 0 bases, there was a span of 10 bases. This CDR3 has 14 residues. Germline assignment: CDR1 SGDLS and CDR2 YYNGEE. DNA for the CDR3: TGTGCCAGCAGGCCCGGGACTAGCACAGATACGCAGTATTTT. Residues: CASRPGTSTDTQYF.